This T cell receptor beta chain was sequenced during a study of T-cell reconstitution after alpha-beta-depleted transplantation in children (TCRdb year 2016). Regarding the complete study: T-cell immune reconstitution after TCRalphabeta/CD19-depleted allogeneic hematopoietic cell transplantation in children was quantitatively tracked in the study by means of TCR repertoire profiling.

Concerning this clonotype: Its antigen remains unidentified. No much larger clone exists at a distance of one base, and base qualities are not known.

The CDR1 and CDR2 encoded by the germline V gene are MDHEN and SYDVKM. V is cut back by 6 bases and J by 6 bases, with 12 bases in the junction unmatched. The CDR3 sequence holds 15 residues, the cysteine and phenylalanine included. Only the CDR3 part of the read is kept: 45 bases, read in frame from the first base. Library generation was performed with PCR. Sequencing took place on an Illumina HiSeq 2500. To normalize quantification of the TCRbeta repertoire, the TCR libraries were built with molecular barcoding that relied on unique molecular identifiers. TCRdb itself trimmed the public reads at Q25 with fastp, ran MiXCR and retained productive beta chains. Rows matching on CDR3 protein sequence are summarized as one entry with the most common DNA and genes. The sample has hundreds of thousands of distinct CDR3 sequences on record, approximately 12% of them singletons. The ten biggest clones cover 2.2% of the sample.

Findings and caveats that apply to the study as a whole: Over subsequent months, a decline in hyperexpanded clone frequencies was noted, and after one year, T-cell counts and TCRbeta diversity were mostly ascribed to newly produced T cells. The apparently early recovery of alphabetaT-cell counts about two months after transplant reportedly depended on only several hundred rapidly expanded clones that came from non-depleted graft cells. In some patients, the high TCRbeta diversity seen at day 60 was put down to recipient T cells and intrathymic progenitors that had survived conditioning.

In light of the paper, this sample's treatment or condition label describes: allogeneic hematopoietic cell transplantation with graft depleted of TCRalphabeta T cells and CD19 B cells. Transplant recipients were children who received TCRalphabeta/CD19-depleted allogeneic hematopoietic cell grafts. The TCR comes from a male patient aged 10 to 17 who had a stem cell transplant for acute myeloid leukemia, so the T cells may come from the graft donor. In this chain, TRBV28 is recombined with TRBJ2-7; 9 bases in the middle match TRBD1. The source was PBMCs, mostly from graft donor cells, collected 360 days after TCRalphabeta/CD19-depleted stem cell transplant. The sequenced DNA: TGTGCCAGCAGGTTACCGGGACAGGGTAACTGCGAGCAGTACTTC. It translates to CASRLPGQGNCEQYF.